The next 15 T cell receptor beta chains were all read from a single sample in a study of blood T cell repertoires in COVID-19 (dated by TCRdb to 2020 to 2021). The protocol used for the library was the immunoSEQ multiplex PCR assay. TCRdb obtained this table from immuneACCESS and retained in-frame rearrangements with V and J assigned. These tables miss some clones; where compared with another copy, unresolved V genes account for less than half of the shortfall, and the remainder is unexplained. The sample contains about 26,000 clones, about 92% of them found a single time. Approximately 3% of the sample is held by the ten biggest clonotypes. The material sequenced was peripheral blood. The receptors here all came from a human donor in a cohort sampled during active COVID-19.

This chain uses TRBV18 with TRBJ2-1, with D possibly matching TRBD1 (5 bases). V was trimmed by 5 bases and J by 4 bases, leaving 12 bases between them. Germline V lookup: CDR1 KGHSH, CDR2 LQKENI. The CDR3 has 14 residues. CDR3: CASSSSDIYNEQFF. In DNA, the CDR3 is TGTGCCAGCTCATCCTCGGACATTTACAATGAGCAGTTCTTC. Drawing the rest from reference TRBV18 and TRBJ2-1, the complete variable domain is NAGVMQNPRHLVRRRGQEARLRCSPMKGHSHVYWYRQLPEEGLKFMVYLQKENIIDESGMPKERFSAEFPKEGPSILRIQQVVRGDSAAYFCASSSSDIYNEQFFGPGTRLTVL.

This chain links TRBV2 with TRBJ1-6; 9 bases match TRBD1. Germline V gene sequence: CDR1 SNHLY, CDR2 FYNNEI. Germline trimming cut 4 bases from V and 10 bases from J; bases unmatched to any gene: 2. This CDR3 has 13 amino acids. The CDR3 nucleotides are TGTGCCAGCAGTGTTGGACAGGGGTCACCCCTCCACTTT. Its translation is CASSVGQGSPLHF.

The rearrangement uses TRBV5-1 and TRBJ1-2; D gene uncertain. The CDR3 is 13 residues long. Germline values: CDR1 SGHRS, CDR2 YFSETQ. Trimming stripped 1 base from V and 3 bases from J, with 7 bases between. CDR3 residues: CASSLMGDYGYTF. CDR3 nucleotide sequence: TGCGCCAGCAGCTTGATGGGCGACTATGGCTACACCTTC.

The count of this clone is one. The gene calls are TRBV19 and TRBJ1-1; 7 nucleotides align to TRBD1. The germline CDR1 and CDR2 sequences are LNHDA and SQIVND (reference sequence). J gave up 3 bases and V 1 base, and 2 bases lay outside the gene matches. This CDR3 is built from 14 residues. This CDR3 reads CASSIGQGYTEAFF. Here the CDR3 DNA reads TGTGCCAGTAGTATAGGACAGGGTTACACTGAAGCTTTCTTT.

The CDR3 region has the DNA TGTGCCAGTAGTCCCCGAGCGGGGGAGACCCAGTACTTC. Translated, it gives CASSPRAGETQYF. V gene TRBV19 combines with J gene TRBJ2-5, with 7 positions matching TRBD2. J lost 5 bases, V lost 5 bases, and 5 bases had no gene match. The CDR3 length is 13 residues. CDR1 and CDR2 from the germline V gene are LNHDA and SQIVND (reference sequence).

This clone has just one count. The chain combines TRBV5-1 with TRBJ2-7, with TRBD2 matching over 9 bases. This CDR3 is 17 amino acids long. Germline assignment: CDR1 SGHRS and CDR2 YFSETQ. The V and J ends lost 2 bases and 4 bases, in that order; junction bases with no gene match: 13. As DNA, the CDR3 is TGCGCCAGCAGCTTAAGGATAGCGGGGGAAAGTTGGTACGAGCAGTACTTC. Translated, it gives CASSLRIAGESWYEQYF.

This sequence joins TRBV6-5 and TRBJ2-7, with 13 bases lining up with TRBD2. The CDR3 covers 16 residues. Germline lookup yields CDR1 MNHEY and CDR2 SVGAGI. V trimming: 0 bases; J trimming: 3 bases; junction bases outside the gene matches: 2. CDR3 in amino acids: CASSYSGTSGVYEQYF. The DNA for the CDR3 is TGTGCCAGCAGTTACTCGGGGACTAGCGGGGTCTACGAGCAGTACTTC.

The chain has TRBV6-4 and TRBJ2-2; TRBD1 agrees at 9 bases. Germline V gene data show CDR1 as MRHNA and CDR2 as SNTAGT. The CDR3 length is 14 residues. Trimming removed 4 bases from V and 4 bases from J; junction bases left unmatched: 1. This chain's CDR3 is CASSGQGVTGELFF. For the CDR3, the DNA is TGTGCCAGCAGTGGACAGGGGGTCACCGGGGAGCTGTTTTTT.

The chain's CDR3 is CASSQPQGVVETQYF. In DNA form, the CDR3 reads TGCGCCAGCAGCCAACCCCAGGGGGTAGTTGAGACCCAGTACTTC. The chain combines TRBV5-1 with TRBJ2-5, with 7 bases fitting TRBD1. V trimming: 4 bases; J trimming: 5 bases; junction bases outside the gene matches: 11. The germline V gene has CDR1 SGHRS and CDR2 YFSETQ. This CDR3 has 15 amino acids.

The chain uses TRBV5-6 and TRBJ2-2; 7 bases fit TRBD1. This CDR3 is 17 amino acids long. Unmatched junction bases numbered 13, after V lost 4 bases and J lost 4 bases. Germline V gene data show CDR1 as SGHDT and CDR2 as YYEEEE. The CDR3 DNA sequence: TGTGCCAGCAGCCCCGATAGGGGGCGGGCGGCCACCGGGGAGCTGTTTTTT. It codes for CASSPDRGRAATGELFF.

This clone was recorded a few times. The chain combines TRBV18 with TRBJ2-7; TRBD1 matches 8 bases. Trimming cost V 3 bases and J 5 bases; bases outside gene matches: 3. In germline, CDR1 is KGHSH, CDR2 LQKENI. This CDR3 region has 13 residues. The CDR3: CASSPETGDEQYV. CDR3 bases: TGTGCCAGCTCACCTGAGACAGGGGACGAGCAGTACGTC.

The chain joins TRBV11-1 to TRBJ2-7; 7 bases map to TRBD2. From germline, CDR1 is SGHAT and CDR2 FQDESV (reference sequence). The J segment lost 5 bases and the V segment lost 2 bases, leaving 3 bases of the junction unmatched. CDR3 length equals 13 residues. The CDR3 loop is CASSLLRGDEQYF. The CDR3 region has the DNA TGTGCCAGCAGCTTATTACGGGGGGACGAGCAGTACTTC.

The chain is built from TRBV5-5 and TRBJ2-5; D may be TRBD2 (5 bases). This CDR3 is 14 amino acids long. Germline values: CDR1 SGHKS, CDR2 YYEKEE (reference sequence). V lost 2 bases, J lost 8 bases, and 16 bases lay in between. CDR3 bases: TGTGCCAGCAGCTTTGTTGAGGACTCCCGCACCCAGTACTTC. Its translation: CASSFVEDSRTQYF. The full variable domain, with the rest looked up from reference TRBV5-5 and TRBJ2-5, is DAGVTQSPTHLIKTRGQQVTLRCSPISGHKSVSWYQQVLGQGPQFIFQYYEKEERGRGNFPDRFSARQFPNYSSELNVNALLLGDSALYLCASSFVEDSRTQYFGPGTRLLVL.

The V gene is TRBV7-9, the J gene TRBJ2-3; 10 bases are shared with TRBD2. CDR3 length: 16 amino acids. V lost 4 bases and J lost 1; bases outside the gene matches: 5. Germline lookup yields CDR1 SEHNR and CDR2 FQNEAQ (reference sequence). Here the CDR3 DNA reads TGTGCCAGCAGCTCACCACTAGCGGGGCGCACAGATACGCAGTATTTT. It specifies CASSSPLAGRTDTQYF.

The V call is TRBV28, the J call TRBJ1-6; unclear D gene. This CDR3 contains 15 residues. The germline CDR1 and CDR2 sequences are MDHEN and SYDVKM. V gave up 5 bases and J gave up 4 bases, with 12 bases separating them. The CDR3 loop reads CASSPGSAYNSPLHF. DNA for the CDR3: TGTGCCAGCAGTCCGGGTTCGGCTTATAATTCACCCCTCCACTTT.